These 31 T cell receptor beta chains came from one sample sequenced in a study of blood T cell repertoires in COVID-19. Only in-frame clones appear in the TCRdb table, and some are missing; sequencing was by immunoSEQ multiplex PCR. This sample carries some 390,000 clones, approximately 91% of them seen once, and the ten largest clones take roughly 1.6%. The sequencing input was peripheral blood. These receptors all stem from a woman aged 40 to 55 with COVID-19, enrolled during active disease.

This chain connects TRBV5-1 to TRBJ2-5, with TRBD2 as a possible D gene (5 bases). The length of the CDR3 is 15 residues. Per the germline V gene, CDR1 is SGHRS and CDR2 is YFSETQ. The germline V and J ends were trimmed by 0 bases and 2 bases, with 11 bases remaining between them. CDR3 sequence (DNA): TGCGCCAGCAGCTTGGAGGTCGGGGTGCAAGAGACCCAGTACTTC. Protein product: CASSLEVGVQETQYF.

The chain links TRBV4-1 to TRBJ1-6; D unclear. V was trimmed by 6 bases and J by 6 bases, leaving 9 bases between them. The CDR3 is 13 residues long. CDR1 MGHRA and CDR2 YSYEKL come from the germline V gene. The CDR3 loop is CASRLQLNSPLHF. The CDR3 DNA sequence: TGCGCCAGCAGGCTACAGCTTAATTCACCCCTCCACTTT.

V and J are TRBV6-4 and TRBJ1-1; 8 bases fit TRBD1. Germline CDR1 and CDR2: MRHNA and SNTAGT. This CDR3 is 14 amino acids long. V was clipped by 6 bases and J by 6 bases; unmatched bases: 9. The CDR3 protein is CASRQTGEYSEAFF. DNA for the CDR3: TGTGCCAGCAGGCAGACAGGGGAGTATTCTGAAGCTTTCTTT.

For the CDR3, the DNA is TGTGCCAGCAGCCCACGGGAGGCTGGAAACACCATATATTTT. Translated, it gives CASSPREAGNTIYF. The chain combines TRBV2 with TRBJ1-3; no clear D gene. Trimming took 6 bases from V and 2 from J, leaving 11 bases between them. The CDR3 has 14 residues. CDR1 is SNHLY and CDR2 is FYNNEI in the germline V gene.

This clone has a single count. The gene calls are TRBV7-2 and TRBJ2-4, with TRBD2 matching 10 bases. The CDR3 is 16 residues long. Germline V gene sequence: CDR1 SGHTA, CDR2 FQGNSA. V lost 4 bases to trimming and J lost 8 bases; unmatched junction nucleotides: 11. This chain's CDR3 is CASSSKAGGPLYIQYF. CDR3 sequence (DNA): TGTGCCAGCAGCTCTAAAGCGGGAGGGCCTTTATACATTCAGTACTTC. Full variable domain (remainder filled in from reference TRBV7-2 and TRBJ2-4): GAGVSQSPSNKVTEKGKDVELRCDPISGHTALYWYRQSLGQGLEFLIYFQGNSAPDKSGLPSDRFSAERTGGSVSTLTIQRTQQEDSAVYLCASSSKAGGPLYIQYFGAGTRLSVL.

The rearrangement joins TRBV19 to TRBJ2-7; 12 nucleotides agree with TRBD2. Germline-derived CDR1 and CDR2 are LNHDA and SQIVND (reference sequence). Trimming removed 5 bases from V and 5 bases from J; junction bases left unmatched: 19. The CDR3 totals 19 residues. CDR3 in DNA: TGTGCCAGTAGTCTTACCGGGACAGGGCCTAGCGGGAGGGCCGACGAGCAGTACTTC. Translation gives CASSLTGTGPSGRADEQYF.

The chain is built from TRBV28 and TRBJ1-4; D is uncertain. Trimming shortened V by 6 bases and J by 5 bases, and 13 bases separated the two germline ends. Germline assignment: CDR1 MDHEN and CDR2 SYDVKM. There are 14 residues in the CDR3. CDR3 DNA sequence: TGTGCCAGCAGCCAACAAGACGGGAATGAAAAACTGTTTTTT. Amino acids: CASSQQDGNEKLFF.

This clone was detected only a few times. The genes are TRBV5-6 and TRBJ1-4, with 7 bases lining up with TRBD1. This CDR3 spans 18 amino acids. The germline V gene has CDR1 SGHDT and CDR2 YYEEEE. Trimming cost V 2 bases and J 6 bases; bases outside gene matches: 16. The CDR3 bases are TGTGCCAGCAGCTTTCTTCGGGGACAGCGAGGTTTAGATGAAAAACTGTTTTTT. Its protein is CASSFLRGQRGLDEKLFF.

The rearrangement links TRBV7-3 to TRBJ1-1, with TRBD1 as a possible D gene (5 bases). The CDR3 runs 13 residues. The ends were cut back, 5 bases at V and 4 bases at J, with 11 bases in the middle. The germline gives CDR1 SGHTA, CDR2 FQGTGA. CDR3 DNA sequence: TGTGCCAGCAGCCCGACAGTATTCACTGAAGCTTTCTTT. Translating it yields CASSPTVFTEAFF.

The chain links TRBV5-6 to TRBJ1-2; D is perhaps TRBD1 (6 bases). V lost 0 bases and J lost 4, with 10 bases in between. CDR3 length: 14 residues. Germline V gives CDR1 SGHDT, CDR2 YYEEEE. The CDR3 spells CASSLGDTFYGYTF. DNA for the CDR3: TGTGCCAGCAGCTTGGGGGACACCTTCTATGGCTACACCTTC.

V is TRBV6-6 and J is TRBJ2-3, with 10 nucleotides matching TRBD2. After removal of 5 bases from V and 1 base from J, the junction contained 6 bases not matched to a gene. Germline CDR1 and CDR2: MNHNY and SVGAGI (reference sequence). CDR3 size: 16 residues. In DNA form, the CDR3 reads TGTGCCAGCAGTCGTAGAGGGACTAGCGGCACAGATACGCAGTATTTT. Protein product: CASSRRGTSGTDTQYF.

This chain connects TRBV3-1 (or the pseudogene TRBV3-2) to TRBJ2-6; D is possibly TRBD1 (5 bases). This CDR3 is built from 15 residues. From germline, CDR1 is LGHDT and CDR2 YNNKEL (reference sequence). V lost 2 bases and J lost 2, with 7 bases in between. As DNA, the CDR3 is TGTGCCAGCAGCCAAAAGGGGACTGGGGCCAACGTCCTGACTTTC. This translates into CASSQKGTGANVLTF.

This chain connects TRBV5-1 to TRBJ1-1; no definite D call. There are 16 residues in the CDR3. Germline lookup yields CDR1 SGHRS and CDR2 YFSETQ. Trimming removed 5 bases at V and 2 bases at J, with 19 bases between. CDR3 amino acids: CASRLGPGGINTEAFF. CDR3 nucleotides: TGCGCCAGCAGACTGGGCCCAGGTGGAATAAACACTGAAGCTTTCTTT.

This clone has a count of ten or more. The J gene is TRBJ1-6, the V gene TRBV28; 9 positions agree with TRBD1. The CDR3 loop spans 16 amino acids. With V trimmed by 1 base and J by 7 bases, 5 bases remained unmatched. CDR1 and CDR2 from the germline V gene are MDHEN and SYDVKM. The CDR3 region is CASSLLGQGANSPLHF. For the CDR3, the DNA is TGTGCCAGCAGTTTATTGGGACAGGGCGCCAATTCACCCCTCCACTTT.

This clone was picked up a small number of times. The chain is built from TRBV9 and TRBJ1-2; perhaps TRBD1 as D (6 bases). V lost 4 bases and J 7 bases, leaving 11 bases between the germline ends. The CDR3 has 12 residues. The germline V gene encodes CDR1 SGDLS and CDR2 YYNGEE. The CDR3 spells CASSRQGTGYTF. CDR3 nucleotides: TGTGCCAGCAGCCGTCAGGGGACTGGCTACACCTTC.

The rearrangement joins TRBV27 to TRBJ1-2, with 7 bases fitting TRBD1. Germline CDR1 reads MNHEY; CDR2 reads SMNVEV (reference sequence). The ends lost 0 bases at V and 4 bases at J; junction bases unmatched: 17. The CDR3 length is 19 residues. The CDR3 loop reads CASSLSGRSTGKGTYGYTF. Written as DNA, the CDR3 is TGTGCCAGCAGTTTATCGGGTAGATCGACAGGGAAAGGAACCTATGGCTACACCTTC.

V is TRBV2 and J is TRBJ2-1; 10 nucleotides match TRBD2. Germline CDR1 and CDR2: SNHLY and FYNNEI. The CDR3 spans 15 residues. V lost 7 bases, J lost 9 bases, and 12 bases stayed unmatched. The CDR3 loop reads CASNQEVAGGGEQFF. CDR3 in DNA: TGTGCCAGCAACCAAGAGGTAGCGGGAGGCGGTGAGCAGTTCTTC. The whole variable domain, remainder taken from reference TRBV2 and TRBJ2-1, is EPEVTQTPSHQVTQMGQEVILRCVPISNHLYFYWYRQILGQKVEFLVSFYNNEISEKSEIFDDQFSVERPDGSNFTLKIRSTKLEDSAMYFCASNQEVAGGGEQFFGPGTRLTVL.

The J gene is TRBJ1-1, the V gene TRBV11-2, with 8 bases fitting TRBD1. The CDR3 is 16 residues long. The germline V gene encodes CDR1 SGHAT and CDR2 FQNNGV. Trimming at V came to 1 base and at J to 2 bases, leaving 6 bases not matched to a gene. The CDR3 DNA reads as TGTGCCAGCAGCTTAGCCCGGGACAGGAGAAACACTGAAGCTTTCTTT. The encoded protein is CASSLARDRRNTEAFF. The whole variable domain, filled in from reference TRBV11-2 and TRBJ1-1, reads EAGVAQSPRYKIIEKRQSVAFWCNPISGHATLYWYQQILGQGPKLLIQFQNNGVVDDSQLPKDRFSAERLKGVDSTLKIQPAKLEDSAVYLCASSLARDRRNTEAFFGQGTRLTVV.

This clone was detected once. This chain links TRBV2 with TRBJ1-1, with a tentative D call TRBD1 (6 bases). The CDR3 loop spans 13 amino acids. Per germline, CDR1 SNHLY and CDR2 FYNNEI. Trimming pared 5 bases from V and 0 bases from J, leaving 7 bases between. The CDR3 loop is CASSRDMNTEAFF. The CDR3 DNA reads TGTGCCAGCAGTCGGGACATGAACACTGAAGCTTTCTTT. Combining the CDR3 with reference TRBV2 and TRBJ1-1 gives the whole variable domain EPEVTQTPSHQVTQMGQEVILRCVPISNHLYFYWYRQILGQKVEFLVSFYNNEISEKSEIFDDQFSVERPDGSNFTLKIRSTKLEDSAMYFCASSRDMNTEAFFGQGTRLTVV.

This chain connects TRBV9 to TRBJ1-2; D is unclear. Germline V gives CDR1 SGDLS, CDR2 YYNGEE. The CDR3 extends over 14 amino acids. Trimming pared 1 base from V and 4 bases from J, leaving 11 bases between. The CDR3 nucleotides are TGTGCCAGCAGCGTAAATCCAGACTCCTATGGCTACACCTTC. Translated, it gives CASSVNPDSYGYTF.

The chain has TRBV28 and TRBJ1-4, with 8 positions matching TRBD1. The CDR3 has 14 amino acids. Trimming at V came to 4 bases and at J to 8 bases, leaving 6 bases not matched to a gene. Germline-derived CDR1 and CDR2 are MDHEN and SYDVKM. In nucleotides, the CDR3 is TGTGCCAGCAGTTCCGGGACAGGAGAAGAAAAACTGTTTTTT. This translates into CASSSGTGEEKLFF.

The chain combines TRBV7-2 with TRBJ2-6; perhaps TRBD1 as D (6 bases). Between the trimmed V and J ends, which lost 3 bases and 0 bases, there was a span of 12 bases. Germline CDR1 is SGHTA and CDR2 is FQGNSA. This CDR3 region has 17 residues. The CDR3 nucleotides are TGTGCCAGCAGCTTTGCAGGGGCTAACTCTGGGGCCAACGTCCTGACTTTC. The encoded protein is CASSFAGANSGANVLTF.

The chain recombines TRBV30 with TRBJ2-5, with 8 bases matching TRBD2. The CDR3 is 15 residues long. V shed 2 bases and J 4 bases; nucleotides not matched to a gene: 9. Germline V CDR1 and CDR2: GTSNPN, SVGIG (reference sequence). The CDR3 loop is CAWSLSPGGGETQYF. CDR3 DNA sequence: TGTGCCTGGAGTCTCTCCCCGGGAGGGGGAGAGACCCAGTACTTC.

CDR3 region: CASGGGAWEEKLFF. CDR3 DNA: TGTGCCAGCGGCGGGGGGGCGTGGGAAGAAAAACTGTTTTTT. V and J are TRBV5-6 and TRBJ1-4; possibly TRBD1 for D (6 bases). This CDR3 is 14 amino acids long. With 7 bases removed from V and 8 bases from J, the gap between germline ends came to 18 bases. Germline lookup yields CDR1 SGHDT and CDR2 YYEEEE.

The chain carries TRBV5-1 and TRBJ2-2, with 8 bases identical to TRBD1. The germline gives CDR1 SGHRS, CDR2 YFSETQ. V gave up 0 bases and J gave up 4 bases; unmatched junction bases: 8. The CDR3 loop spans 17 amino acids. This CDR3 is CASSLARGTGVTGELFF. In DNA, the CDR3 is TGCGCCAGCAGCTTGGCCAGGGGGACAGGAGTCACCGGGGAGCTGTTTTTT.

J is TRBJ1-2 and V is TRBV9, with TRBD1 as a possible D gene (5 bases). The CDR3 is 14 amino acids. The V gene's germline CDR1 is SGDLS and CDR2 YYNGEE. V lost 0 bases and J 6 bases, leaving 12 bases between the germline ends. In DNA, the CDR3 is TGTGCCAGCAGCGTAGATGGGGGGATAGATGGCTACACCTTC. This encodes CASSVDGGIDGYTF. The whole variable domain, remainder taken from reference TRBV9 and TRBJ1-2, is DSGVTQTPKHLITATGQRVTLRCSPRSGDLSVYWYQQSLDQGLQFLIQYYNGEERAKGNILERFSAQQFPDLHSELNLSSLELGDSALYFCASSVDGGIDGYTFGSGTRLTVV.

The gene calls are TRBV24-1 and TRBJ2-1, with 14 positions matching TRBD2. The junction had 7 bases not matched to a gene; V was cut back by 4 bases and J by 6 bases. CDR1 KGHDR and CDR2 SFDVKD come from the germline V gene. The length of the CDR3 is 17 residues. CDR3: CATSDTTGLAGGNEQFF. For the CDR3, the DNA is TGTGCCACCAGTGACACCACTGGACTAGCGGGGGGCAATGAGCAGTTCTTC.

This clone was seen more than once but under ten times. The chain employs TRBV6-4 and TRBJ2-1; TRBD2 matches at 7 bases. This CDR3 is built from 15 residues. Looked up from germline, CDR1 is MRHNA and CDR2 is SNTAGT. J was trimmed by 8 bases and V by 4 bases; bases with no gene match: 11. The DNA of the CDR3 is TGTGCCAGCAGTGCGGTGGGGGAGGGCCATTATGAGCAGTTCTTC. This sequence encodes CASSAVGEGHYEQFF.

This clone was observed once. The chain couples TRBV14 to TRBJ2-7; TRBD1 might be the D (5 bases). CDR3 length equals 15 residues. Trimming took off 2 bases at V and 3 bases at J, with 14 bases between the two ends. Germline V gene sequence: CDR1 SGHDN, CDR2 FVKESK. CDR3 region: CASSQRVDRVYEQYF. In DNA, the CDR3 is TGTGCCAGCAGCCAAAGAGTAGACAGAGTCTACGAGCAGTACTTC. Full variable domain (remainder filled in from reference TRBV14 and TRBJ2-7): EAGVTQFPSHSVIEKGQTVTLRCDPISGHDNLYWYRRVMGKEIKFLLHFVKESKQDESGMPNNRFLAERTGGTYSTLKVQPAELEDSGVYFCASSQRVDRVYEQYFGPGTRLTVT.

In regard to this clone: This same CDR3 is encoded by further DNA sequences in the sample. This rearrangement joins TRBV30 to TRBJ1-4, with D hard to call. Trimming cost V 2 bases and J 7 bases, with 5 bases left between them. CDR3 length: 11 amino acids. From germline, CDR1 is GTSNPN and CDR2 SVGIG (reference sequence). Written as DNA, the CDR3 is TGTGCCTGGAGTTTCAGTGAAAAACTGTTTTTT. Residues: CAWSFSEKLFF.

This chain joins TRBV6-6 and TRBJ1-6, with 8 bases matching TRBD1. This CDR3 region has 15 residues. Germline V gene data show CDR1 as MNHNY and CDR2 as SVGAGI (reference sequence). The V and J ends lost 7 bases and 5 bases, in that order; junction bases with no gene match: 7. CDR3 region: CASTWDRPNNSPLHF. CDR3 DNA: TGTGCCAGCACCTGGGACAGGCCCAATAATTCACCCCTCCACTTT.